Listed below are T cell receptor beta chains from one sample, sequenced in a study of blood T cell repertoires in COVID-19. Profiling relied on immunoSEQ multiplex PCR, and the TCRdb table lists in-frame clones only, not all of them. Of a few hundred thousand clones listed, more than 75% are singletons. The sequencing sample was made of peripheral blood. Receptors originate from a human donor in a cohort sampled during active COVID-19. Each CDR3 is given with its conserved first and last residue. Fields, in order: CDR3 DNA, CDR3 protein, D gene, V gene, J gene, clone size. A D gene is named only where the DNA matches it firmly. For some rows the clone size is stated as once, few or many, or as a class when expanded; others skip it.

TGTGCCAGCAGCGGCGGGACAGAGAATTCACCCCTCCACTTT	CASSGGTENSPLHF	TRBD1	TRBV9	TRBJ1-6	-
TGTGCCAGCAGCCGTTGGAGGGATACGCAGTATTTT	CASSRWRDTQYF	-	TRBV7-2	TRBJ2-3	-
TGTGCCAGCAGCCAAGATCGAGGTGGAAGCGATGAGCAGTTCTTC	CASSQDRGGSDEQFF	-	TRBV3-1/TRBV3-2	TRBJ2-1	once
TGTGCCAGCAGCGTCCGACAGGGTTCTAGCACAGATACGCAGTATTTT	CASSVRQGSSTDTQYF	TRBD1	TRBV9	TRBJ2-3	-
TGTGCCAGCAGCTTAGTCGGCGGGGGGAACTCCTACGAGCAGTACTTC	CASSLVGGGNSYEQYF	TRBD2	TRBV7-2	TRBJ2-7	-
TGTGCCATCAAGAGAGGTGCGGGAGCTGATGAGCAGTTCTTC	CAIKRGAGADEQFF	TRBD2	TRBV10-3	TRBJ2-1	-
TGTGCCAGCAGCCAAGGTCTAGCGGGGGGGCCGAGGACAGATACGCAGTATTTT	CASSQGLAGGPRTDTQYF	TRBD2	TRBV4-2	TRBJ2-3	once
TGTGCCAGCAGCTGGGCCGGGACATCGAACACTGAAGCTTTCTTT	CASSWAGTSNTEAFF	-	TRBV7-2	TRBJ1-1	once
TGTGCCACCAGTGATACGACAGGGGGAGAGACCCAGTACTTC	CATSDTTGGETQYF	TRBD1	TRBV24-1	TRBJ2-5	once
TGTGCCACCAGTGATCCGGGCGGGAGCTGGGAGACCCAGTACTTC	CATSDPGGSWETQYF	TRBD2	TRBV24-1	TRBJ2-5	-
TGCGCCAGCAGCTTGGGAGAGTCGCCGCGAGAGCAGTACTTC	CASSLGESPREQYF	-	TRBV5-1	TRBJ2-7	-
TGTGCCAGCAGCCTCAGGGGACGGAGGAACACTGAAGCTTTCTTT	CASSLRGRRNTEAFF	-	TRBV7-2	TRBJ1-1	once
TGTGCCAGCAGCCAAAGGAGTAGACCAGATACGCAGTATTTT	CASSQRSRPDTQYF	-	TRBV3-1/TRBV3-2	TRBJ2-3	once
TGTGCCAGCAGCCACGCAGGGGACAATGAGCAGTTCTTC	CASSHAGDNEQFF	-	TRBV4-2	TRBJ2-1	-
TGCAGCGGGGGCAGGGGTCCTGATCAGCCCCAGCATTTT	CSGGRGPDQPQHF	-	TRBV29-1	TRBJ1-5	few
TGTGCCAGCAGACCGAACTCCCCCGGGACTAGCGGGGGGAATGAGCAGTTCTTC	CASRPNSPGTSGGNEQFF	TRBD2	TRBV28	TRBJ2-1	-
TGTGCCAGTACCCCGGGAGGCGTGAACACTGAAGCTTTCTTT	CASTPGGVNTEAFF	-	TRBV19	TRBJ1-1	-